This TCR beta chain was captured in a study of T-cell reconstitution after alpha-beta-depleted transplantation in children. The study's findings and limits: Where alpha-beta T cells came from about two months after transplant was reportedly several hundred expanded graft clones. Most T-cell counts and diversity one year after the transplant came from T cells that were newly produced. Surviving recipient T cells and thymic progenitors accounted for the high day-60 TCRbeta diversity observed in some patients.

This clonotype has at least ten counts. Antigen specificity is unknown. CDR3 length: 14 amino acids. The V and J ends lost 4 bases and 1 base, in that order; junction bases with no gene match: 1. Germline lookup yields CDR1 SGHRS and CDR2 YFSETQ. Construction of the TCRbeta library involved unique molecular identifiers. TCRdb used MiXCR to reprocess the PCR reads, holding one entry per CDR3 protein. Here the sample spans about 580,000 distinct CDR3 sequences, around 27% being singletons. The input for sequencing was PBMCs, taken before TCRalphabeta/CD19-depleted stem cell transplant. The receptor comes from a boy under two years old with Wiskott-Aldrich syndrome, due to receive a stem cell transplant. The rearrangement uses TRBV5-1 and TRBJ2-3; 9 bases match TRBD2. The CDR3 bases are TGCGCCAGCAGCCGGACTAGCGGCACAGATACGCAGTATTTT. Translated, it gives CASSRTSGTDTQYF.